This entry lists 24 T cell receptor beta chains sequenced from one sample in a study of glioma-infiltrating T cells after dendritic cell vaccination. Time point of the sample: after dendritic cell vaccination, including at tumor progression/relapse. Sequenced by immunoSEQ multiplex PCR; TCRdb stores in-frame clones only, minus some. Of about 58,000 clones detected, roughly 84% appear once; the ten largest clones hold roughly 10%. Material: blood, obtained after dendritic cell vaccination. These receptors were obtained from a human donor with glioblastoma.

The chain links TRBV4-2 to TRBJ2-3; D perhaps matches TRBD2 (6 bases). The CDR3 is 13 amino acids. The germline gives CDR1 LGHNA, CDR2 YNFKEQ. V was shortened by 4 bases and J by 4 bases, with 9 bases between the two germline ends. DNA of the CDR3: TGTGCCAGCAGCCCTCCGGGGGCAGATACGCAGTATTTT. It is translated as CASSPPGADTQYF.

The CDR3 nucleotides read TGTGCCAGCAGCCTAGGGCCTCGTGCGGGCTATAATTCACCCCTCCACTTT. Its translation is CASSLGPRAGYNSPLHF. V is TRBV11-2 and J is TRBJ1-6; D is uncertain. The germline V gene encodes CDR1 SGHAT and CDR2 FQNNGV. V dropped 5 bases and J dropped 3 bases, with 17 bases sitting between them. This CDR3 has 17 amino acids.

The chain couples TRBV11-3 to TRBJ1-2, with a weak D call TRBD1 (6 bases). The CDR3 runs 12 residues. The germline V and J ends were trimmed by 5 bases and 14 bases, with 18 bases remaining between them. CDR1 and CDR2 (germline): SGHNT, YENEEA. CDR3: CASSVPNRESTF. The CDR3 DNA reads TGTGCCAGCAGCGTACCTAACAGGGAAAGTACCTTC. The variable domain in full, completed from reference TRBV11-3 and TRBJ1-2, reads EAGVVQSPRYKIIEKKQPVAFWCNPISGHNTLYWYLQNLGQGPELLIRYENEEAVDDSQLPKDRFSAERLKGVDSTLKIQPAELGDSAVYLCASSVPNRESTFGSGTRLTVV.

The CDR3 spells CASSVRSGGETDTQYF. DNA for the CDR3: TGTGCCAGCAGCGTACGGAGCGGGGGTGAAACAGATACGCAGTATTTT. This rearrangement joins TRBV9 to TRBJ2-3; 8 bases agree with TRBD2. The CDR3 length is 16 residues. The trim removed 1 base at V and 3 bases at J, leaving 7 bases unmatched. Germline lookup yields CDR1 SGDLS and CDR2 YYNGEE.

The V gene is TRBV7-9, the J gene TRBJ2-3; 7 bases map to TRBD1. J gave up 3 bases and V 2 bases, and 8 bases lay outside the gene matches. The CDR3 runs to 16 residues. Germline values: CDR1 SEHNR, CDR2 FQNEAQ (reference sequence). CDR3 loop: CASSLQGAGGTDTQYF. The CDR3 DNA reads TGTGCCAGCAGCTTACAAGGTGCAGGGGGTACAGATACGCAGTATTTT.

The chain uses TRBV5-6 and TRBJ1-4, with 8 bases matching TRBD1. Germline CDR1 SGHDT, CDR2 YYEEEE. The junction had 8 bases not matched to a gene; V was cut back by 3 bases and J by 4 bases. The CDR3 is made up of 16 amino acids. The CDR3, as DNA: TGTGCCAGCAGCTCGATCCAGGGGGCAAGTAATGAAAAACTGTTTTTT. Its protein is CASSSIQGASNEKLFF. Full variable domain (remainder filled in from reference TRBV5-6 and TRBJ1-4): DAGVTQSPTHLIKTRGQQVTLRCSPKSGHDTVSWYQQALGQGPQFIFQYYEEEERQRGNFPDRFSGHQFPNYSSELNVNALLLGDSALYLCASSSIQGASNEKLFFGSGTQLSVL.

The gene calls are TRBV11-3 and TRBJ1-2, with D uncertain. Trimming took off 5 bases at V and 2 bases at J, with 9 bases between the two ends. CDR1 and CDR2 from the germline V gene are SGHNT and YENEEA. This CDR3 region has 13 residues. The CDR3 nucleotides are TGTGCCAGCAGCCCGGCGGGCAACTATGGCTACACCTTC. This encodes CASSPAGNYGYTF. The variable domain in full, with the rest retrieved from reference TRBV11-3 and TRBJ1-2, is EAGVVQSPRYKIIEKKQPVAFWCNPISGHNTLYWYLQNLGQGPELLIRYENEEAVDDSQLPKDRFSAERLKGVDSTLKIQPAELGDSAVYLCASSPAGNYGYTFGSGTRLTVV.

This clone was detected once. The chain uses TRBV7-2 and TRBJ2-2, with 10 bases aligning to TRBD2. Germline assignment: CDR1 SGHTA and CDR2 FQGNSA. V shed 6 bases and J 7 bases; nucleotides not matched to a gene: 11. CDR3 size: 16 residues. CDR3 residues: CASRVISGGRSGELFF. The CDR3, as DNA: TGTGCCAGCAGGGTTATTAGCGGGGGGCGGAGCGGGGAGCTGTTTTTT. Full variable domain (missing parts from reference TRBV7-2 and TRBJ2-2): GAGVSQSPSNKVTEKGKDVELRCDPISGHTALYWYRQSLGQGLEFLIYFQGNSAPDKSGLPSDRFSAERTGGSVSTLTIQRTQQEDSAVYLCASRVISGGRSGELFFGEGSRLTVL.

Only a few counts were recorded for this clone. The genes are TRBV5-1 and TRBJ1-2; the D gene is possibly TRBD1 (6 bases). Germline loops: CDR1 SGHRS, CDR2 YFSETQ. V shed 1 base and J shed 4 bases, with 11 bases lying between them. The CDR3 covers 14 residues. In DNA form, the CDR3 reads TGCGCCAGCAGCTTGAGGACAGCTTCCTATGGCTACACCTTC. Amino acids: CASSLRTASYGYTF.

The gene calls are TRBV4-3 and TRBJ2-6; maybe TRBD1 (6 bases). The CDR3 consists of 16 residues. CDR1 is LGHNA, CDR2 YSLEER, per germline. Trimming pared 3 bases from V and 1 base from J, leaving 10 bases between. As DNA, the CDR3 is TGCGCCAGCAGCCAGGTAGGGACATCTGGGGCCAACGTCCTGACTTTC. This gives the protein CASSQVGTSGANVLTF.

This clone was observed a single time. Other DNA sequences in the sample encode the same CDR3. The chain couples TRBV9 to TRBJ2-2; 7 nucleotides line up with TRBD2. CDR3 size: 14 residues. J lost 5 bases, V lost 0 bases, and 1 base had no gene match. Germline CDR1 is SGDLS and CDR2 is YYNGEE. The CDR3 nucleotides are TGTGCCAGCAGCGTAGGGGGGGGGACCGGGGAGCTGTTTTTT. This encodes CASSVGGGTGELFF.

CDR3 sequence reads: CASSQLQGALETQYF. CDR3 nucleotide sequence: TGTGCCAGCAGCCAGTTACAGGGGGCATTGGAGACCCAGTACTTC. The chain combines TRBV14 with TRBJ2-5; 9 bases are a match to TRBD1. V was pared by 3 bases and J by 5 bases, with 7 bases of the junction left unmatched. The CDR3 covers 15 residues. Per germline, CDR1 SGHDN and CDR2 FVKESK.

The CDR3 DNA reads TGTGCCAGCAGTCGACACCTTACCTATGGCTACACCTTC. Translating gives CASSRHLTYGYTF. The chain recombines TRBV6-5 with TRBJ1-2; D is uncertain. Germline V gene lookup returns CDR1 MNHEY and CDR2 SVGAGI. This CDR3 spans 13 amino acids. V was pared by 5 bases and J by 4 bases, with 11 bases between.

V and J are TRBV6-5 and TRBJ2-3; TRBD2 aligns across 7 bases. J gave up 6 bases and V 6 bases, and 9 bases lay outside the gene matches. This CDR3 has 14 amino acids. Germline V gene lookup returns CDR1 MNHEY and CDR2 SVGAGI. The CDR3 protein is CASSPGREVDTQYF. The CDR3 DNA is TGTGCCAGCAGCCCGGGACGGGAGGTGGATACGCAGTATTTT.

Here the CDR3 DNA reads TGTGCCAGTAGTGTGGAGTCCCAGTCCTACAATGAGCAGTTCTTC. It is translated as CASSVESQSYNEQFF. V usage is TRBV19 and J usage is TRBJ2-1; D call uncertain. Trimming took 5 bases from V and 1 from J, leaving 12 bases between them. The CDR3 runs to 15 residues. Germline CDR1 and CDR2: LNHDA and SQIVND (reference sequence).

A note on this clone: This sample includes further DNA sequences coding for the same CDR3. The V gene is TRBV28, the J gene TRBJ1-1, with D possibly TRBD1 on 6 matching bases. Trimming left V 3 bases short and J 4 bases short, with 12 bases between. This CDR3 region has 14 residues. Germline CDR1 reads MDHEN; CDR2 reads SYDVKM. DNA for the CDR3: TGTGCCAGCAGTTTTGGCAGAGGGGGCACTGAAGCTTTCTTT. Translation gives CASSFGRGGTEAFF.

J is TRBJ2-3 and V is TRBV28, with D maybe TRBD1 (5 bases). V was clipped by 4 bases and J by 5 bases, with 22 bases between them. CDR3 length: 17 residues. Germline CDR1 reads MDHEN; CDR2 reads SYDVKM. In DNA form, the CDR3 reads TGTGCCAGCAGTTGGTCTTTCTCCGCAGGGCGGAGAGATACGCAGTATTTT. Translation gives CASSWSFSAGRRDTQYF.

The J gene is TRBJ1-2, the V gene TRBV2, with 9 bases aligning to TRBD1. J lost 8 bases, V lost 6 bases, and 7 bases had no gene match. From germline, CDR1 is SNHLY and CDR2 FYNNEI. CDR3 length: 13 amino acids. CDR3 DNA sequence: TGTGCCAGCAGCACGCGGGACAGGGTGGGCTACACCTTC. As protein: CASSTRDRVGYTF.

The chain employs TRBV7-2 and TRBJ1-2; TRBD1 might be the D (5 bases). The V end was cut by 5 bases, the J end by 2 bases, with 24 bases between. CDR1 and CDR2 (germline): SGHTA, FQGNSA. The CDR3 is made up of 18 amino acids. In DNA form, the CDR3 reads TGTGCCAGCAGCCCTGTCCCACAGCTTGTTCAGGGAAACTATGGCTACACCTTC. Translated: CASSPVPQLVQGNYGYTF.

The rearrangement links TRBV5-1 to TRBJ1-3; 7 bases are shared with TRBD1. This CDR3 is 15 amino acids long. Germline lookup yields CDR1 SGHRS and CDR2 YFSETQ. After removal of 4 bases from V and 1 base from J, the junction contained 5 bases not matched to a gene. CDR3 sequence: CASSTSTGSGNTIYF. The CDR3 DNA is TGCGCCAGCAGCACATCGACAGGGTCTGGAAACACCATATATTTT.

This clone was observed a handful of times. This CDR3 reads CAWRGGTDTQYF. CDR3 bases: TGTGCCTGGAGAGGGGGAACAGATACGCAGTATTTT. The genes are TRBV30 and TRBJ2-3; a possible D gene is TRBD1 (6 bases). The V gene's germline CDR1 is GTSNPN and CDR2 SVGIG (reference sequence). CDR3 length equals 12 residues. Between the trimmed V and J ends, which lost 3 bases and 3 bases, there was a span of 7 bases.

The chain has TRBV5-6 and TRBJ1-2; 9 bases map to TRBD1. V shed 4 bases and J 9 bases; nucleotides not matched to a gene: 4. Germline V lookup: CDR1 SGHDT, CDR2 YYEEEE. The CDR3 has 12 amino acids. The CDR3 sequence is CASSRDRASYTF. For the CDR3, the DNA is TGTGCCAGCAGCCGGGACAGGGCCAGCTACACCTTC.

As DNA, the CDR3 is TGCAGCGTAAAAGAGAAGGGACACCTTAGCTCCTACGAGCAGTACTTC. Translated, it gives CSVKEKGHLSSYEQYF. The chain is built from TRBV29-1 and TRBJ2-7, with a weak D call TRBD1 (6 bases). V lost 6 bases to trimming and J lost 0 bases, with 21 bases between them. The CDR3 extends over 16 amino acids. The germline V gene has CDR1 SQVTM and CDR2 ANQGSEA.

This chain joins TRBV13 and TRBJ2-3; D unresolved. V lost 5 bases and J lost 0, with 12 bases in between. The CDR3 covers 15 residues. Germline CDR1 and CDR2: PRHDT and FYEKMQ (reference sequence). The CDR3 sequence: CASSQALVSTDTQYF. The CDR3 coding sequence is TGTGCCAGCAGCCAAGCACTGGTGAGCACAGATACGCAGTATTTT.